These 8 T cell receptor beta chains share one sample of origin, sequenced in a study of blood T cell repertoires in COVID-19. Repertoires were generated with immunoSEQ multiplex PCR, while TCRdb's copy carries only in-frame clones and drops some. This table holds approximately 220,000 clones, roughly 80% found once. Input material: peripheral blood. The receptors derive from a woman in her seventies with acute or convalescent COVID-19.

V gene TRBV15 combines with J gene TRBJ1-5, with no clear D. Trimming left V 1 base short and J 2 bases short, with 15 bases between. This CDR3 contains 17 residues. CDR1 and CDR2 (germline): LNHNV, YYDKDF (reference sequence). The CDR3, as DNA: TGTGCCACCAGCAGAGGGGCCAGTTTGGTGGGCAATCAGCCCCAGCATTTT. Encoded protein: CATSRGASLVGNQPQHF.

V gene TRBV18 combines with J gene TRBJ2-7; unclear D gene. The length of the CDR3 is 11 residues. Germline CDR1 and CDR2: KGHSH and LQKENI. V dropped 8 bases and J dropped 6 bases, with 11 bases sitting between them. The CDR3 here is CASTSSGEQYF. CDR3 sequence (DNA): TGTGCCAGCACCTCCTCGGGCGAGCAGTACTTC.

V and J are TRBV2 and TRBJ1-2, with 8 bases that match TRBD1. V gave up 4 bases and J gave up 5 bases; unmatched junction bases: 3. In germline, CDR1 is SNHLY, CDR2 FYNNEI. The CDR3 sequence is 13 residues long. The CDR3 sequence: CASSGQGTYGYTF. The CDR3 bases are TGTGCCAGCAGTGGACAGGGGACTTATGGCTACACCTTC.

DNA of the CDR3: TGTGCCAGCAGCCTGTCGACAGGAGTCTATCAGCCCCAGCATTTT. This gives the protein CASSLSTGVYQPQHF. The chain employs TRBV6-5 and TRBJ1-5, with D possibly matching TRBD1 (6 bases). Trimming removed 6 bases at V and 5 bases at J, with 17 bases between. In germline, CDR1 is MNHEY, CDR2 SVGAGI. The length of the CDR3 is 15 residues.

As DNA, the CDR3 is TGTGCCATCAGTACCACAGGGGGCGGGAACACTGAAGCTTTCTTT. Its protein is CAISTTGGGNTEAFF. The chain links TRBV10-3 to TRBJ1-1; 9 positions agree with TRBD1. From germline, CDR1 is ENHRY and CDR2 SYGVKD. Trimming at V came to 5 bases and at J to 1 base, leaving 5 bases not matched to a gene. The CDR3 consists of 15 residues.

The rearrangement links TRBV28 to TRBJ1-2; no reliable D call. Trimming left V 6 bases short and J 4 bases short, with 12 bases between. The V gene's germline CDR1 is MDHEN and CDR2 SYDVKM. The CDR3 extends over 13 amino acids. In nucleotides, the CDR3 is TGTGCCAGCAGCGGGGTTGGTGGCTATGGCTACACCTTC. This translates into CASSGVGGYGYTF.

J is TRBJ2-5 and V is TRBV5-1; 7 bases agree with TRBD1. CDR1 and CDR2 (germline): SGHRS, YFSETQ. The CDR3 has 14 amino acids. V lost 4 bases and J lost 2; bases outside the gene matches: 5. In nucleotides, the CDR3 is TGCGCCAGCAGCGTGGGACAGCCGCAAGAGACCCAGTACTTC. Its translation is CASSVGQPQETQYF.

This clone turned up a few times. V is TRBV20-1 and J is TRBJ1-2, with a weak D call TRBD1 (6 bases). V was shortened by 8 bases and J by 8 bases, with 12 bases between the two germline ends. Per germline, CDR1 DFQATT and CDR2 SNEGSKA (reference sequence). This CDR3 has 10 amino acids. CDR3 amino acids: CSLQGGGYTF. The DNA of the CDR3 is TGCAGTCTACAGGGTGGCGGCTACACCTTC.